Ten or more counts support the clone carrying this T cell receptor (beta chain). The antigen is unknown. These data come from a study of response to subunit inactivated influenza vaccine. Study results and limitations: Only a handful of new T cells, the authors suggested, are recruited with each seasonal influenza vaccination.

TCRdb redid the calling of the RT-PCR reads with MiXCR, one entry per CDR3 protein. The table lists roughly 170,000 distinct CDR3 sequences, 9.2% of them singletons. Germline V gene sequence: CDR1 SGHTA, CDR2 FQGNSA. J was trimmed by 4 bases and V by 0 bases; bases with no gene match: 6. This CDR3 has 17 residues. The sequences come from non-naive T cells sorted from PBMCs, collected on the day of vaccination. The chain links TRBV7-2 to TRBJ2-1; 10 positions match TRBD2. The TCR was taken from a man over 45 who received an inactivated influenza vaccine. Written as DNA, the CDR3 is TGTGCCAGCAGCTTAGCGCAGGGGGGACTAGCGTACAATGAGCAGTTCTTC. It translates to CASSLAQGGLAYNEQFF.